These 18 T cell receptor beta chains were all obtained from the same sample, sequenced in a study of OX40 agonist ivuxolimab in advanced cancers. Profiling relied on immunoSEQ multiplex PCR, and the TCRdb table lists in-frame clones only, not all of them. The sample lists about 91,000 clones, over 75% seen once, with roughly 2.1% in the top ten. Sequencing was performed on CD4+ or CD8+ T cells sorted from blood, taken in a trial of the OX40 agonist ivuxolimab. The receptors were sampled from an adult with an advanced solid tumor such as melanoma, head and neck, liver or kidney cancer.

The J gene is TRBJ2-2, the V gene TRBV4-1, with D perhaps being TRBD1 or TRBD2 (5 bases each). CDR1 MGHRA and CDR2 YSYEKL come from the germline V gene. This CDR3 region has 15 residues. The ends were cut back, 3 bases at V and 1 base at J, with 9 bases in the middle. The CDR3 region is CASSQGDGNTGELFF. Written as DNA, the CDR3 is TGCGCCAGCAGCCAGGGGGACGGGAACACCGGGGAGCTGTTTTTT.

This chain links TRBV6-5 with TRBJ1-4; no definite D call. CDR3 length: 13 residues. Deletions cut 6 bases from V and 3 bases from J, with 8 bases between. Germline V lookup: CDR1 MNHEY, CDR2 SVGAGI. Here the CDR3 reads CASSFRSNEKLFF. CDR3 coding DNA: TGTGCCAGCAGCTTCAGGTCTAATGAAAAACTGTTTTTT.

V gene TRBV6-5 combines with J gene TRBJ1-4, with D hard to call. The germline gives CDR1 MNHEY, CDR2 SVGAGI. With 2 bases removed from V and 5 bases from J, the gap between germline ends came to 6 bases. This CDR3 spans 13 amino acids. The CDR3, as DNA: TGTGCCAGCAGTTACCGGGAGAATGAAAAACTGTTTTTT. Its protein product is CASSYRENEKLFF.

The rearrangement joins TRBV7-6 to TRBJ2-7; D is ambiguous. Looked up from germline, CDR1 is SGHVS and CDR2 is FNYEAQ. V lost 3 bases and J lost 0, with 9 bases in between. This CDR3 region has 14 residues. CDR3: CASSLSGVSYEQYF. The CDR3 coding sequence is TGTGCCAGCAGCTTGAGTGGCGTCTCCTACGAGCAGTACTTC.

As concerns this clone: An end of the junction does not agree with germline; a read error may underlie this. V usage is TRBV7-7 and J usage is TRBJ2-5; no clear D. CDR1 and CDR2 from the germline V gene are SSHAT and FNYEAQ (reference sequence). There are 13 residues in the CDR3. The DNA of the CDR3 is TGTGCTAGCAGCTCGGGCCATGGGGAGACCCAGTACTTC. It is translated as CASSSGHGETQYF.

V and J are TRBV6-5 and TRBJ2-7; 7 nucleotides line up with TRBD2. Losses at the gene ends were 6 bases for V and 1 base for J; bases not matched to a gene: 9. There are 15 residues in the CDR3. Germline CDR1 is MNHEY and CDR2 is SVGAGI. CDR3 DNA: TGTGCCAGCAGCTCGGGCCGGGGAGGGTCCTACGAGCAGTACTTC. Its translation is CASSSGRGGSYEQYF.

In DNA, the CDR3 is TGTGCCAGCACTCAGGGGCCAGTTGGTCACTATGGCTACACCTTC. It specifies CASTQGPVGHYGYTF. The V call is TRBV28, the J call TRBJ1-2, with a tentative D call TRBD1 (6 bases). Deletions cut 7 bases from V and 3 bases from J, with 18 bases between. The CDR3 runs to 15 residues. Germline V gene sequence: CDR1 MDHEN, CDR2 SYDVKM.

Only a few counts were recorded for this clone. The chain has TRBV6-1 and TRBJ1-5; TRBD1 might be the D (6 bases). V was shortened by 7 bases and J by 0 bases, with 13 bases between the two germline ends. Germline values: CDR1 MNHNS, CDR2 SASEGT. The CDR3 has 15 residues. The CDR3 sequence: CASIQRGASNQPQHF. CDR3 DNA sequence: TGTGCCAGCATCCAGAGGGGGGCTAGCAATCAGCCCCAGCATTTT.

J is TRBJ1-2 and V is TRBV2; TRBD1 matches 8 bases. Germline trimming cut 8 bases from V and 14 bases from J; bases unmatched to any gene: 13. The CDR3 loop spans 12 amino acids. The germline CDR1 and CDR2 sequences are SNHLY and FYNNEI. The CDR3 nucleotides read TGTGCCAGCCCTCCGACAGGGGCGCCGAAGACCTTC. This codes for CASPPTGAPKTF.

The CDR3 coding sequence is TGTGCCAGCAGCGTAAGGGGGGGAAACGGGGCTGAAGCTTTCTTT. This gives the protein CASSVRGGNGAEAFF. The J gene is TRBJ1-1, the V gene TRBV9; D is possibly TRBD1 (6 bases). Trimming took 1 base from V and 6 from J, leaving 16 bases between them. The CDR3 runs 15 residues. Germline V CDR1 and CDR2: SGDLS, YYNGEE.

Remarks on this clone: This CDR3 is also generated by other DNA sequences in the sample. This chain joins TRBV5-1 and TRBJ1-2; 7 bases agree with TRBD1. The CDR3 runs to 13 residues. The germline V gene has CDR1 SGHRS and CDR2 YFSETQ. Germline trimming cut 4 bases from V and 4 bases from J; bases unmatched to any gene: 4. CDR3 DNA sequence: TGCGCCAGCAGCCGGGACAGCTCCTATGGCTACACCTTC. It translates to CASSRDSSYGYTF.

The CDR3 region is CASSSAPGNNYGYTF. The CDR3 coding sequence is TGCGCCAGCAGCTCAGCGCCGGGTAACAACTATGGCTACACCTTC. This chain uses TRBV5-1 with TRBJ1-2, with D unclear. This CDR3 comprises 15 residues. Germline V CDR1 and CDR2: SGHRS, YFSETQ. V was shortened by 3 bases and J by 2 bases, with 14 bases between the two germline ends.

The V and J genes are TRBV6-6 and TRBJ2-1, with D unclear. With 6 bases removed from V and 0 bases from J, the gap between germline ends came to 12 bases. Germline V lookup: CDR1 MNHNY, CDR2 SVGAGI (reference sequence). The CDR3 loop spans 15 amino acids. The CDR3 is CASRRDTSSYNEQFF. The CDR3 region has the DNA TGTGCCAGCAGAAGAGACACCAGCTCCTACAATGAGCAGTTCTTC.

The chain combines TRBV5-1 with TRBJ2-1; TRBD2 matches at 14 bases. V gave up 4 bases and J gave up 8 bases; unmatched junction bases: 5. This CDR3 is 15 amino acids long. CDR1 SGHRS and CDR2 YFSETQ come from the germline V gene. The CDR3 DNA reads TGCGCCAGCAGCACCGGGACTAGCGGGAGCGATGAGCAGTTCTTC. The encoded protein is CASSTGTSGSDEQFF.

The chain links TRBV19 to TRBJ1-5; 9 bases line up with TRBD1. The CDR3 is 13 residues long. Germline-derived CDR1 and CDR2 are LNHDA and SQIVND (reference sequence). The ends lost 6 bases at V and 5 bases at J; junction bases unmatched: 2. The CDR3 bases are TGTGCCAGTAGACGACAGGGGGATCAGCCCCAGCATTTT. Its protein is CASRRQGDQPQHF.

V usage is TRBV6-1 and J usage is TRBJ2-7; 14 positions match TRBD2. V gave up 4 bases and J gave up 0 bases; unmatched junction bases: 14. CDR3 length: 20 amino acids. Per germline, CDR1 MNHNS and CDR2 SASEGT. The CDR3 protein is CASSGRTSGRTGPDSYEQYF. As DNA, the CDR3 is TGTGCCAGCAGTGGCCGGACTAGCGGGAGGACAGGACCCGACTCCTACGAGCAGTACTTC.

The CDR3 is CASSRPLPGETQYF. Here the CDR3 DNA reads TGTGCCAGCAGTCGCCCTCTCCCGGGAGAGACCCAGTACTTC. The chain couples TRBV6-1 to TRBJ2-5, with D uncertain. Trimming shortened V by 5 bases and J by 4 bases, and 14 bases separated the two germline ends. Germline-derived CDR1 and CDR2 are MNHNS and SASEGT. This CDR3 comprises 14 residues.

This chain links TRBV6-6 with TRBJ2-3; D is unclear. V lost 0 bases, J lost 2 bases, and 9 bases lay in between. The CDR3 consists of 15 residues. Looked up from germline, CDR1 is MNHNY and CDR2 is SVGAGI (reference sequence). The CDR3 nucleotides are TGTGCCAGCAGTTACTCGAGTACTACCACAGATACGCAGTATTTT. Amino acid sequence: CASSYSSTTTDTQYF.